This record covers a single T cell receptor beta chain. This entry belongs to a study of blood T cell repertoires in COVID-19. Sequencing used immunoSEQ multiplex PCR; TCRdb keeps in-frame clones, though not all of them. The profile shows 200,000 to 300,000 clones, approximately 88% of them singletons. J lost 5 bases, V lost 10 bases, and 11 bases had no gene match. CDR1 is SGHVS, CDR2 FNYEAQ, per germline. The CDR3 covers 15 residues. Patients at the Seattle site were enrolled during active infection and followed longitudinally. The sequencing sample was made of peripheral blood. This TCR was recovered from a woman in her twenties or thirties with COVID-19, enrolled during active disease. The chain joins TRBV7-6 to TRBJ1-6, with TRBD1 matching 7 bases. DNA of the CDR3: TGTGCCACCACCGTCACAGGGGCCAATAATTCACCCCTCCACTTT. Translation: CATTVTGANNSPLHF.